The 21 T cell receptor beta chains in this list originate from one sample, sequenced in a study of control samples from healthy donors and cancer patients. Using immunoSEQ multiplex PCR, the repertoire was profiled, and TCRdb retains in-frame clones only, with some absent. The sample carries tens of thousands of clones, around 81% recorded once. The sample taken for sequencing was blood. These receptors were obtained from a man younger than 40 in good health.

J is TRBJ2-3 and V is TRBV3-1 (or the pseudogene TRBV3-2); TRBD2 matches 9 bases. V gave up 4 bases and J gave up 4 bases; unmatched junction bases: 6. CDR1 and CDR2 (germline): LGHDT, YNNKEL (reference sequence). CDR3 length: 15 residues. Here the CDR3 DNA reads TGTGCCAGCAGCCGGATAGCGGGGGATGCAGATACGCAGTATTTT. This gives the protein CASSRIAGDADTQYF.

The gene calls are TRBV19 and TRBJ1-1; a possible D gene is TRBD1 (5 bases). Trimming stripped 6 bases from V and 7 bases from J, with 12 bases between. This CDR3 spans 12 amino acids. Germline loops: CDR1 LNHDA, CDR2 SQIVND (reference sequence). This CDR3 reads CASRGTSGEAFF. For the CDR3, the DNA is TGTGCCAGTAGGGGGACGTCCGGTGAAGCTTTCTTT.

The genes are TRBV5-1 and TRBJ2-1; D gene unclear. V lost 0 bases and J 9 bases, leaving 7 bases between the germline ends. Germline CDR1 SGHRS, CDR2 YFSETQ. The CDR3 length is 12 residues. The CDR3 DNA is TGCGCCAGCAGCTTGGCCAAGGGTGAGCAGTTCTTC. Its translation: CASSLAKGEQFF.

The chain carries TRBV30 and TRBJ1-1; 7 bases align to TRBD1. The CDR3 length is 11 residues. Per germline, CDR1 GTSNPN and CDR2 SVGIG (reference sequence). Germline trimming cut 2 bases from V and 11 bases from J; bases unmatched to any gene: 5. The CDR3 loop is CAWSFGTAAFF. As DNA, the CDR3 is TGTGCCTGGAGTTTCGGGACAGCGGCTTTCTTT.

CDR3 in DNA: TGTGCCAGCAGCCGGACAGGGTGGGAGACCCAGTACTTC. It yields the protein CASSRTGWETQYF. The chain combines TRBV6-6 with TRBJ2-5, with 8 bases fitting TRBD1. Germline CDR1 and CDR2: MNHNY and SVGAGI (reference sequence). The CDR3 length is 13 residues. With V trimmed by 6 bases and J by 5 bases, 5 bases remained unmatched.

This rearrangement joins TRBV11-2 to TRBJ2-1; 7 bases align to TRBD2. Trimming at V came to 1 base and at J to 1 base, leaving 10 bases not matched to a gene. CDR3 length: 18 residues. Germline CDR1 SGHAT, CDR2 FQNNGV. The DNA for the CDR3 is TGTGCCAGCAGCTTAGTAGTGGGCGGGAGCCCTTCCTACAATGAGCAGTTCTTC. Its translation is CASSLVVGGSPSYNEQFF.

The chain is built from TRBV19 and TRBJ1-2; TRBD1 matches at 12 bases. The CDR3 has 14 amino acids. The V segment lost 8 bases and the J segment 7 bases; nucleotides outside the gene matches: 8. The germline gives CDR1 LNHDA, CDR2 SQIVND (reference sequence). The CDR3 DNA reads TGTGCCAGTGCCCGGGACAGGGGGCATCGTGGCTACACCTTC. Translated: CASARDRGHRGYTF.

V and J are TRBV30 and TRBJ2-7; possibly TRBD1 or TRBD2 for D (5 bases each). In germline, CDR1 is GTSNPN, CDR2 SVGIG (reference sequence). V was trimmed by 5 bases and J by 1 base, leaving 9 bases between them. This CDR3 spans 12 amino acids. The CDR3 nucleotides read TGTGCCTGGGGGACGGGATCCTACGAGCAGTACTTC. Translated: CAWGTGSYEQYF. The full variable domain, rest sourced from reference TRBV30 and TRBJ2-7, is SQTIHQWPATLVQPVGSPLSLECTVEGTSNPNLYWYRQAAGRGLQLLFYSVGIGQISSEVPQNLSASRPQDRQFILSSKKLLLSDSGFYLCAWGTGSYEQYFGPGTRLTVT.

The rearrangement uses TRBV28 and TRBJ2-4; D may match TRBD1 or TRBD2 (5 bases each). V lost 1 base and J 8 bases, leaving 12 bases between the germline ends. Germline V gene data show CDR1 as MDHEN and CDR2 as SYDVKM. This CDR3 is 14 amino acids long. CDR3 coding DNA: TGTGCCAGCAGTTTATTGGTACAGGAGGACATTCAGTACTTC. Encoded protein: CASSLLVQEDIQYF.

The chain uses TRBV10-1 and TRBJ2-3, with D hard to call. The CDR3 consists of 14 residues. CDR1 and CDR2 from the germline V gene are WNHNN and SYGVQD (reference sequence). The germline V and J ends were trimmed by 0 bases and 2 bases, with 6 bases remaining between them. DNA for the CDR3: TGCGCCAGCAGTGAGTCAAGGGCCACAGATACGCAGTATTTT. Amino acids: CASSESRATDTQYF.

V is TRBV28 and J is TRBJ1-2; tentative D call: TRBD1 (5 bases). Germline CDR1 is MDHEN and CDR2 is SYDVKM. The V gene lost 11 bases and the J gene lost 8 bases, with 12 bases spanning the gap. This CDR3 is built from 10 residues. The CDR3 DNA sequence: TGTGCCGGACATCTACCCGGCTACACCTTC. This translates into CAGHLPGYTF.

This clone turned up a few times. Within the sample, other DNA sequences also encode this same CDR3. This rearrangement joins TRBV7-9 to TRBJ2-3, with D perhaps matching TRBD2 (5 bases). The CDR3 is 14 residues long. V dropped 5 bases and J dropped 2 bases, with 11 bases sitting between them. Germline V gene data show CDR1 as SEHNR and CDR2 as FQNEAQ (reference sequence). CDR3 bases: TGTGCCAGCAGCGCCTCGGGGAACACAGATACGCAGTATTTT. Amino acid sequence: CASSASGNTDTQYF.

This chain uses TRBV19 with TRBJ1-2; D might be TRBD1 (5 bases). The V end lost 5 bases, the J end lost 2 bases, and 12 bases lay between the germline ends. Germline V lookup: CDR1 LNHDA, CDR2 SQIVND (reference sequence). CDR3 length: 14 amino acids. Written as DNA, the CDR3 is TGTGCCAGTAGTGGAGGATGGGACAACTATGGCTACACCTTC. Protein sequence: CASSGGWDNYGYTF.

The DNA for the CDR3 is TGTGCCAGCAGCTTAAGGGGGGGGCAAGATACGCAGTATTTT. Translated, it gives CASSLRGGQDTQYF. This sequence joins TRBV7-9 and TRBJ2-3; tentative D call: TRBD2 (7 bases). This CDR3 region has 14 residues. Germline V gene data show CDR1 as SEHNR and CDR2 as FQNEAQ (reference sequence). The V gene lost 2 bases and the J gene lost 5 bases, with 11 bases spanning the gap.

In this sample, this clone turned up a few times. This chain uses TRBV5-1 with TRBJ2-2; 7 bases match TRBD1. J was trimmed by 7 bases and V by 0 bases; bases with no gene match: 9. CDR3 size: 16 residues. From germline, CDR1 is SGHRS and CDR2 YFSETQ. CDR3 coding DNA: TGCGCCAGCAGCTTGGTAGGGGGCGGACTTAGCGGGGAGCTGTTTTTT. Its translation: CASSLVGGGLSGELFF.

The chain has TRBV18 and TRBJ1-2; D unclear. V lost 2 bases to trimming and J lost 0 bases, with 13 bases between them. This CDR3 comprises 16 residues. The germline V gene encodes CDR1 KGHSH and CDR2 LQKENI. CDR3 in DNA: TGTGCCAGCTCACCATTGGCGGGGAATCCTAACTATGGCTACACCTTC. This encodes CASSPLAGNPNYGYTF.

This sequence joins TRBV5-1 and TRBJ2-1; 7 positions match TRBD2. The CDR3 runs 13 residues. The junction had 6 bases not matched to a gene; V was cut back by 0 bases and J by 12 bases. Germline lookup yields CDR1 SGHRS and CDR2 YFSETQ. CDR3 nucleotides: TGCGCCAGCAGCTTGGAAGCGGGGCGGCGGCAGTTCTTC. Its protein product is CASSLEAGRRQFF.

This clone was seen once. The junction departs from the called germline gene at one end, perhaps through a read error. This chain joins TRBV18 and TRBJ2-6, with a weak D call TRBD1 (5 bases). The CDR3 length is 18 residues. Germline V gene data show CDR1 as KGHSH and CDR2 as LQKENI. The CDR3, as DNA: TGTGCCAGCTCCCTATTGGCTTTCCCGAGCTCTGGGGCCAACGTCCTGGCTTTC. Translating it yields CASSLLAFPSSGANVLAF.

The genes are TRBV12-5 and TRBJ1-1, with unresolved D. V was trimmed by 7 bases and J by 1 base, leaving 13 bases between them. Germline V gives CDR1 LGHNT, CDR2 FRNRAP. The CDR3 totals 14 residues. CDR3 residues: CASDPNAKNTEAFF. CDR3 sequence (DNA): TGTGCTAGTGACCCCAACGCCAAGAACACTGAAGCTTTCTTT. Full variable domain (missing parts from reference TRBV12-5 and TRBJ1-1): DARVTQTPRHKVTEMGQEVTMRCQPILGHNTVFWYRQTMMQGLELLAYFRNRAPLDDSGMPKDRFSAEMPDATLATLKIQPSEPRDSAVYFCASDPNAKNTEAFFGQGTRLTVV.

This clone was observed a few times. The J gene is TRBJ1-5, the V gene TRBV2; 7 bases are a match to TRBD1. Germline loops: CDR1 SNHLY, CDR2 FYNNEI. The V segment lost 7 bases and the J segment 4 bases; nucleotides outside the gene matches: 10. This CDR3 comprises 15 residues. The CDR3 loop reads CASKRETGINQPQHF. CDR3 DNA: TGTGCCAGCAAGAGGGAGACAGGGATTAATCAGCCCCAGCATTTT.

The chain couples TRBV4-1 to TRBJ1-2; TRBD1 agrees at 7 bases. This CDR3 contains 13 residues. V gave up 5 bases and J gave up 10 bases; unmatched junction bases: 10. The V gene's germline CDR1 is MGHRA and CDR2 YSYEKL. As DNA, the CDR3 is TGCGCCAGCAGCACCCGGGACAGTAGGGACTACACCTTC. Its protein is CASSTRDSRDYTF.